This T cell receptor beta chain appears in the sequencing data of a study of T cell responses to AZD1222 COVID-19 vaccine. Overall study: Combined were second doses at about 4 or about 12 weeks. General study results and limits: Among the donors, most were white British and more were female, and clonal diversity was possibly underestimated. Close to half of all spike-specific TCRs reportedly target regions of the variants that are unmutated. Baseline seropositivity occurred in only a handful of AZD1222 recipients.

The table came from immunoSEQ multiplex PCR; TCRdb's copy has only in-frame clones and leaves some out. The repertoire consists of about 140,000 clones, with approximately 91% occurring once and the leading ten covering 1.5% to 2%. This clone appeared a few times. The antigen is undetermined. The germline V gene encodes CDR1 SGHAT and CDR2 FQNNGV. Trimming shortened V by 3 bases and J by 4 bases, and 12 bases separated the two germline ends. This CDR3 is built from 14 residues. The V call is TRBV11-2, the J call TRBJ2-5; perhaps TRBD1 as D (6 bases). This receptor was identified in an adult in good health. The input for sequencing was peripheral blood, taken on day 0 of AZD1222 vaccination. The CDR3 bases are TGTGCCAGCAGCTTTGAGGGACATAGAGAGACCCAGTACTTC. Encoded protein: CASSFEGHRETQYF.